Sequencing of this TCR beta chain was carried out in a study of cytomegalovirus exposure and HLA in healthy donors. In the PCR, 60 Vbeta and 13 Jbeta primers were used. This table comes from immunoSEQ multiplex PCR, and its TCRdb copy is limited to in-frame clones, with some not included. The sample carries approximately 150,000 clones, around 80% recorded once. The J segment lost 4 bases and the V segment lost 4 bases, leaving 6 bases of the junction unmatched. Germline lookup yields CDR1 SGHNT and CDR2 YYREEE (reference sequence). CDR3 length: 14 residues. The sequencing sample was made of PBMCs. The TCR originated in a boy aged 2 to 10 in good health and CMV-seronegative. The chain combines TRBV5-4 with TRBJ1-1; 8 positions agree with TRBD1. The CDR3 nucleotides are TGTGCCAGCAGCGCAGGACAGGGCCGCACTGAAGCTTTCTTT. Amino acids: CASSAGQGRTEAFF. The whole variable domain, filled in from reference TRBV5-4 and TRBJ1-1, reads ETGVTQSPTHLIKTRGQQVTLRCSSQSGHNTVSWYQQALGQGPQFIFQYYREEENGRGNFPPRFSGLQFPNYSSELNVNALELDDSALYLCASSAGQGRTEAFFGQGTRLTVV.